A selection of T cell receptor beta chains follows, all from one sample in a study of blood T cells in healthy people across ages. TCRdb reanalysed the 5' RACE reads using MiXCR and keeps one entry per CDR3 protein. The table has fewer than 2,000,000 distinct CDR3 sequences, approximately 39% seen once. The sample taken for sequencing was blood. The source of these receptors is a human donor in good health. CDR3s include the opening cysteine and the closing phenylalanine or tryptophan. A D gene is named only where the DNA matches it firmly. Clone sizes are given selectively: once, few, many, or a class where the clone is expanded.

J gene | D gene | V gene | clone size | CDR3 protein | CDR3 DNA
TRBJ2-3 | . | TRBV7-8 | . | CASSLANPGNTQYF | TGTGCCAGCAGCTTAGCCAACCCGGGGAATACGCAGTATTTT
TRBJ1-1 | . | TRBV20-1 | . | CSASLLAANTEAFF | TGCAGTGCCAGTCTCCTAGCTGCGAACACTGAAGCTTTCTTT
TRBJ2-7 | . | TRBV3-1 | . | CASNRVSGDEQYF | TGTGCCAGCAACCGGGTCTCAGGGGACGAGCAGTACTTC
TRBJ2-7 | . | TRBV20-1 | . | CSASWPEDYEQYF | TGCAGTGCTAGTTGGCCAGAGGACTACGAGCAGTACTTC
TRBJ1-2 | . | TRBV29-1 | . | CSVALDSEYYGYTF | TGCAGCGTAGCCCTGGACAGTGAATACTATGGCTACACCTTC
TRBJ1-4 | TRBD1 | TRBV5-4 | . | CASSLGGTGVSNEKLFF | TGTGCCAGCAGCCTTGGAGGGACAGGGGTATCTAATGAAAAACTGTTTTTT
TRBJ2-7 | TRBD1 | TRBV3-1 | few | CASSQVRQGDEQYF | TGTGCTAGCAGCCAGGTTAGACAGGGGGACGAGCAGTACTTC
TRBJ2-2 | TRBD2 | TRBV5-5 | . | CASGASGEGGELFF | TGTGCCAGCGGAGCTAGCGGGGAAGGAGGGGAGCTGTTTTTT
TRBJ2-1 | . | TRBV9 | . | CASSVGTELYNEQFF | TGTGCCAGCAGCGTAGGGACGGAACTTTACAATGAGCAGTTCTTC
TRBJ2-3 | TRBD2 | TRBV4-3 | . | CASSQGTSGGADAQYF | TGCGCCAGCAGCCAAGGGACTAGCGGGGGGGCGGATGCGCAGTATTTT
TRBJ2-3 | . | TRBV5-4 | few | CASSLVLGATGLRTDTQYF | TGTGCCAGCAGCTTGGTGTTAGGAGCCACCGGTCTCCGCACAGATACGCAGTATTTT
TRBJ2-1 | . | TRBV7-9 | few | CASSLPPTVDEQFF | TGTGCCAGCAGCTTACCGCCTACGGTCGATGAGCAGTTCTTC
TRBJ2-5 | . | TRBV10-3 | few | CAISRQSQETQYF | TGTGCCATCAGTAGACAGAGCCAAGAGACCCAGTACTTC
TRBJ1-6 | . | TRBV4-3 | few | CASSQDDRGRDSPLHF | TGCGCCAGCAGCCAAGATGATCGTGGGCGGGATTCACCCCTCCACTTT
TRBJ1-2 | . | TRBV7-2 | few | CASSFSFGGDYGYTF | TGTGCCAGCAGCTTCTCGTTCGGGGGAGACTATGGCTACACCTTC
TRBJ2-7 | . | TRBV20-1 | . | CSAWAINPPYEQYF | TGCAGTGCTTGGGCAATCAATCCTCCCTACGAGCAGTACTTC
TRBJ1-2 | TRBD1 | TRBV3-1 | . | CASSRVDRAGYGYTF | TGTGCCAGCAGCCGAGTCGACAGGGCCGGCTATGGCTACACCTTC
TRBJ2-1 | . | TRBV7-2 | few | CASSLFIEQFF | TGTGCCAGCAGCTTGTTCATTGAGCAGTTCTTC
TRBJ1-2 | . | TRBV7-9 | . | CASSAGPTNYGYTF | TGTGCCAGCAGCGCGGGACCAACTAACTATGGCTACACCTTC
TRBJ1-2 | . | TRBV15 | . | CATSRDLMNGHTF | TGTGCCACCAGCAGAGATCTGATGAATGGCCACACCTTC
TRBJ2-7 | . | TRBV5-1 | . | CASSWEEGEQYF | TGCGCCAGCAGCTGGGAGGAGGGCGAGCAGTACTTC
TRBJ1-1 | . | TRBV20-1 | . | CSASSLNTEAFF | TGCAGTGCTAGCTCTTTGAACACTGAAGCTTTCTTT
TRBJ2-7 | . | TRBV11-2 | few | CASSLEPRTDSYEQYF | TGTGCCAGCAGCTTAGAGCCTCGGACGGACTCCTACGAGCAGTACTTC
TRBJ2-5 | TRBD1 | TRBV7-8 | . | CASSLFTGEYQETQYF | TGTGCCAGCAGCTTGTTTACAGGGGAGTACCAAGAGACCCAGTACTTC
TRBJ2-1 | . | TRBV29-1 | few | CSVVPGDYNEQFF | TGCAGCGTTGTTCCTGGAGACTACAATGAGCAGTTCTTC
TRBJ1-6 | . | TRBV7-3 | many | CASSSLGSPLHF | TGTGCCAGCAGCTCCTTAGGATCACCCCTCCACTTT
TRBJ1-2 | . | TRBV27 | many | CASSFGQYYGYTF | TGTGCCAGCAGTTTTGGACAGTACTATGGCTACACCTTC
TRBJ2-5 | . | TRBV6-2/TRBV6-3 | . | CASSYHSGDETQYF | TGTGCCAGCAGTTACCATTCCGGGGATGAGACCCAGTACTTC
TRBJ2-5 | . | TRBV20-1 | few | CSAKETQYF | TGCAGTGCTAAAGAGACCCAGTACTTC
TRBJ2-5 | . | TRBV21-1 | . | CASSKREGVRKTQYF | TGTGCCAGCAGCAAACGCGAGGGCGTCAGGAAGACCCAGTACTTC
TRBJ2-5 | . | TRBV20-1 | . | CSAGDALSETQYF | TGCAGTGCTGGAGATGCCCTCTCGGAGACCCAGTACTTC
TRBJ1-1 | . | TRBV7-6 | few | CASSMGRGTEAFF | TGTGCCAGCAGCATGGGACGCGGCACTGAAGCTTTCTTT
TRBJ1-2 | . | TRBV12-3/TRBV12-4 | . | CASGPTNYGYTF | TGTGCCAGCGGGCCTACTAACTATGGCTACACCTTC
TRBJ1-4 | TRBD1 | TRBV29-1 | . | CSVFDRGLGNEKLFF | TGCAGCGTTTTCGACAGGGGATTGGGGAATGAAAAACTGTTTTTT
TRBJ1-5 | . | TRBV7-2 | few | CASSLRGVSNQPQHF | TGTGCCAGCAGCTTACGAGGGGTTAGCAATCAGCCCCAGCATTTT
TRBJ1-1 | . | TRBV4-1 | . | CASSFMGAGMNTEAFF | TGCGCCAGCAGCTTCATGGGGGCAGGTATGAACACTGAAGCTTTCTTT
TRBJ2-1 | . | TRBV20-1 | . | CSARGPAPGYNEQFF | TGCAGTGCTAGAGGCCCAGCCCCCGGCTACAATGAGCAGTTCTTC
TRBJ2-7 | . | TRBV4-3 | . | CASSQVWPSSYEQYF | TGCGCCAGCAGCCAAGTTTGGCCGAGCTCCTACGAGCAGTACTTC
TRBJ2-3 | TRBD2 | TRBV4-3 | few | CASSQDTSGAYTDMQYF | TGCGCCAGCAGCCAAGATACTAGCGGGGCTTACACAGATATGCAGTATTTT
TRBJ2-7 | . | TRBV4-1 | few | CASSPHEQGPLGEQYF | TGCGCCAGCAGCCCTCATGAACAGGGCCCCCTAGGCGAGCAGTACTTC
TRBJ2-3 | TRBD2 | TRBV3-1 | . | CASSQQPSGASTDTQYF | TGTGCCAGCAGCCAACAACCTAGCGGGGCGAGCACAGATACGCAGTATTTT
TRBJ2-7 | . | TRBV12-3/TRBV12-4 | . | CAGSLFDEQYF | TGTGCCGGCAGTCTCTTCGACGAGCAGTACTTC
TRBJ2-3 | TRBD2 | TRBV9 | . | CASSVEERGITDTQYF | TGTGCCAGCAGCGTAGAGGAGCGGGGGATCACAGATACGCAGTATTTT